The source of this T cell receptor beta chain is a study of blood T cell repertoires in COVID-19 (TCRdb year 2020). With respect to the entire study: Samples covering the acute and convalescent phases of COVID-19 were provided by collaborators in the United States, Italy and Spain. The material from the prospective study consisted of cDNA or gDNA derived from T cells, B-cell-depleted T cells, or PBMCs. Subjects who had been exposed to COVID-19, were actively infected with it, or had recovered from it provided the deeply sampled blood TCRbeta repertoires that made up the dataset. The repertoires were released in a freely available public database meant as a resource for research on the immune response to SARS-CoV-2. Samples came from the ongoing ImmuneRACE study (first 160 participants) plus 1,254 subjects from 6 global collaborators. A de-identified subject ID, COVID-19 status, age in years and sex were almost always included in the sample metadata. Where HLA class I and class II types were available, the types were taken from metadata supplied by the sample provider, not from assay-based typing.

Overall study results and their limits: The quantity of clinical and demographic metadata differed by source and by participant and was supplied without curation.

CDR1 and CDR2, per the germline V gene, are MDHEN and SYDVKM. V is cut by 5 bases and J by 4 bases, and the space between the germline ends is 20 bases. The CDR3 contains 16 residues, cysteine and phenylalanine counted. The only DNA kept is the CDR3, 48 bases in frame from the first base. One collaborating source in Seattle enrolled patients during active infection and followed them longitudinally through the course of disease. Each collaborating institution followed its own protocols to collect whole blood in K2EDTA tubes. Collaborator samples were shipped for TCRbeta analysis as frozen whole blood, isolated PBMCs, or DNA extracted from either sample type. Comment on this clone: The antigen this receptor binds is unknown. Within one base of it there is no much larger clone, and no base qualities were kept.

TCRbeta CDR3 regions were amplified from genomic DNA using the immunoSEQ Assay, a bias-controlled multiplex PCR. The study's processing was this. The number of nucleated cells in each sample was estimated by amplification of reference gene primers within the assay. To quantify the absolute abundance of each unique TCRbeta CDR3 rearrangement, sequence reads were collapsed and filtered. For each sample, productive Simpson clonality was calculated as the square root of Simpson's diversity index across productive rearrangements. TCRdb holds this immuneACCESS table with in-frame rearrangements only. Some clones are missing; in checked studies, unresolved V genes explain under half, and the rest has no known cause. V and J calls and clone size are those listed in that table; D and trimming were worked out from the DNA. This sample holds about 50,000 clones; just over 85% were observed only once. About 3% of the sample is in the top ten clones.

The chain is made from TRBV28 and TRBJ2-5; the best D guess is TRBD2, with 6 bases matching. Specimen: peripheral blood. The TCR sequence derives from an elderly woman with COVID-19, enrolled during active disease. The nucleotides are TGTGCCAGCAGTCTTCCCCTAGGCCCCGGGGGAGAGACCCAGTACTTC. This is translated as CASSLPLGPGGETQYF.